Sequencing of this T cell receptor beta chain was carried out in a study of identifying expanded T cells in peripheral blood. Clones were sequenced by immunoSEQ multiplex PCR, and TCRdb holds only the in-frame ones, with some missing. The table lists 130,000 or so clones, more than 80% of them singletons, with around 3.3% in the top ten. V lost 0 bases, J lost 5 bases, and 10 bases lay in between. The CDR3 runs 15 residues. The germline CDR1 and CDR2 sequences are LGHNA and YNFKEQ. The chain recombines TRBV4-2 with TRBJ1-4; the D gene is possibly TRBD1 (5 bases). The sequence was obtained from a person aged 18-69 years in good health. The specimen was blood. The CDR3 reads CASSQDRRGNEKLFF. The CDR3 DNA reads TGTGCCAGCAGCCAAGATAGACGGGGGAATGAAAAACTGTTTTTT.